This paragraph covers one TCR beta chain sequence. Its antigen remains undetermined. One base away there is no much larger clone; base qualities are not given. The sample carries other DNA sequences with the same CDR3. Donors were healthy HIV-negative adults with no recently reported acute infections or vaccinations. All donors were Caucasian adults living in Nashville, Tennessee, USA. CD4+ T cells were enriched by magnetic negative selection, after which naive cells were positively selected on CD45RA and the negative fraction was taken as the memory subset. Blood was collected by leukapheresis, and PBMCs were isolated by Ficoll-Histopaque density gradient centrifugation and then cryopreserved in liquid nitrogen vapor phase. Analytical flow cytometry was used to check the purity and quantity of each magnetically sorted T cell population. Genomic DNA was isolated from every sorted fraction and measured by UV absorbance on a Nanodrop 2000c.

The entry originates in a study of shared clonotypes between healthy human individuals (dated by TCRdb to 2019 to 2021). In terms of the full investigation: A few men and a couple of women, aged 18 to 49 years, made up the cohort. For each donor, CD4 naive and CD4 memory were each run on three plates, CD8 naive on two plates, and CD8 memory on one plate. To estimate repertoire size and how much clonotype sharing occurs between individuals, the study deeply sequenced the blood TCR repertoires of several healthy adults. To increase sequencing depth and limit assay-specific biases, TCR repertoire library preparation and sequencing were carried out by different laboratories using diverse techniques. Each donor's leukapheresis produced roughly between roughly 0.85 and 9.5 billion PBMCs. Study-level results and caveats: Sampling was restricted to blood, and TCR repertoires in tissue are likely to differ from TCR repertoires in blood. Incomplete sequencing was indicated by rarefaction of sorted-subset datasets, despite the large sequencing depth. Based on pairwise subsampling, the degree of clonotype sharing among donors was expected to be affected by sequencing depth. Estimated clonotype richness was generally larger for naive than for memory subsets. Because the study included a small number of donors, the genetic and exposure-history diversity represented was limited. Higher generation probabilities were observed for clonotypes shared by all four sorted-subset donors than for non-shared clonotypes. When a few donors were compared, the shared fraction of clonotypes was roughly 4.8% for naive CD4, 3.5% to 4% for naive CD8, 2.3% for memory CD4, and 0.3% to 0.5% for memory CD8.

TCR CDR3 regions were amplified from genomic DNA by multiplex PCR using the deep immunoSEQ assay. Extracted genomic DNA from each cell subset was distributed evenly across all wells of several immunoSEQ 96-well plates, and each plate was treated as a replicate. For sorted subsets, roughly 190 ng of genomic DNA, equivalent to tens of thousands of T cell genomes, went into each replicate PCR. Purified libraries were quantified with a Qubit 3.0 fluorometer, sized on a Bioanalyzer 2100, and re-quantified with the KAPA Library Quantification kit. Each immunoSEQ 96-well plate was sequenced on its own single-read 150-cycle Illumina NextSeq 550 flow cell. The authors' pipeline ran thus. The immunoSEQ output contained only junctional sequences without quality scores, so filtering could not match that applied to full-length reads. Sequences were annotated with PyIR, a Python wrapper for IgBLAST v1.9, and V/J genes and CDR3 were assigned using IMGT germline references. Reads were removed for weak V/J assignments (E-value above 1e-6), missing CDR3, stop codons, out-of-frame junctions, or ambiguous translated residues. V3J clonotypes were defined as sequences sharing an identical inferred V gene, J gene, and CDR3 amino acid sequence. Percentage overlap between repertoires was computed as shared unique clonotypes divided by the size of the smaller repertoire. RTK rarefaction, the Chao1 estimator, and Recon v2.1 estimates of unobserved clonotypes were used to assess repertoire richness. Generation probabilities for all TCRbeta clonotypes obtained by the gDNA method from several donors were computed using OLGA. In its TCRdb copy, this immuneACCESS table keeps in-frame sequences only and misses some clones. Where compared with another copy, unresolved V genes explain less than half of these, and the others have no known cause. That table furnishes V, J and clone size, whereas the DNA furnished D and trimming. For this sample the table gives under 2,500,000 clones, of which approximately 95% were detected only once. Roughly 0.13% of the sample comes from the top ten.

Ends trimmed: V by 0 bases, J by 1 base; bases unmatched to a gene: 3. Looking up the germline V gene yields CDR1 MGHRA and CDR2 YSYEKL. Reading from cysteine to phenylalanine, the CDR3 counts 16 amino acids. Only CDR3 DNA is held: 48 bases, read in frame from base 1. The rearranged chain carries TRBV4-1 and TRBJ2-1, with TRBD2 matching 7 junction bases. This receptor was obtained from a man in his late teens or twenties in good health. Sequences were obtained from naive CD4+ T cells sorted from blood. The cell subset or site label of this sample denotes: CD45RA+ positively selected. The CDR3 protein is CASSQDRGSSYNEQFF. The nucleotide sequence is TGCGCCAGCAGCCAAGATCGCGGGAGTTCCTACAATGAGCAGTTCTTC.